This T cell receptor (beta chain) stems from a study of blood T cell repertoires in COVID-19 (dated by TCRdb to the early 2020s). For context, the study as a whole: Samples from collaborators originated in the United States, Italy and Spain and spanned both the acute and convalescent phases of COVID-19. Nearly every sample came with metadata listing a de-identified subject ID, COVID-19 status, age in years and sex. The dataset comprised deeply sampled blood TCRbeta repertoires from subjects exposed to, actively infected with, or recovered from COVID-19. The repertoires were released in a freely available public database intended as a resource for research on the immune response to SARS-CoV-2. Where available, HLA class I and class II types were taken from metadata supplied by the sample provider and were not determined by assay-based typing. The material from the prospective study consisted of cDNA or gDNA derived from T cells, B-cell-depleted T cells, or PBMCs. The samples were drawn from the first 160 participants of the ongoing ImmuneRACE study and from 1,254 subjects provided by 6 global collaborators.

Whole blood was collected in K2EDTA tubes by collaborating institutions according to the institutions' own protocols. For TCRbeta analysis, collaborators shipped samples as frozen whole blood, isolated PBMCs, or DNA extracted from either of those sample types. V loses 4 bases of germline sequence and J loses 5 bases, and the interval between the two ends is 16 bases. Taken from cysteine to phenylalanine, the CDR3 has 14 residues. The kept DNA is CDR3 alone, 42 bases in frame from the first base. The germline V gene supplies CDR1 SGHTS and CDR2 YDEGEE. TCRbeta CDR3 regions were amplified from genomic DNA using the immunoSEQ Assay, a bias-controlled multiplex PCR. The study's processing was this. The number of nucleated cells in each sample was estimated by amplification of reference gene primers within the assay. Sequence reads were collapsed and filtered to measure the absolute abundance of every unique TCRbeta CDR3 rearrangement. Productive Simpson clonality was computed per sample as the square root of Simpson's diversity index over productive rearrangements. Entries here come from immuneACCESS through TCRdb and include only in-frame sequences with V and J called. Some clones fail to appear in such tables; in the studies checked, an unresolved V gene covers under half of the shortfall, and the cause of the remainder is unknown. The V and J calls and clone size come from that table; D and trimming were worked out from the DNA. The sample profile shows 110,000 or so clones; roughly 80% of them were found once. Clones ranked in the top ten supply less than 7.5% of the sample.

Overall study results and their limits: The quantity of clinical and demographic metadata differed by source and by participant and was supplied without curation.

Turning to this clone: Its recognized antigen is unknown. Base qualities are not recorded, but no much larger clone differs from it by a single base.

The sequence links TRBV5-8 to TRBJ2-7; 6 matching bases give a weak D call of TRBD1. The source material was peripheral blood. The clonotype comes from a man between 65 and 85 years old with acute or convalescent COVID-19. The base sequence is TGTGCCAGCAGCCTTAACCGGGACAACGACGAGCAGTACTTC. It translates to CASSLNRDNDEQYF.